The source of this T cell receptor beta chain is a study of OX40 agonist ivuxolimab in advanced cancers. The table came from immunoSEQ multiplex PCR; TCRdb's copy has only in-frame clones and leaves some out. The sample has about 100,000 clones, approximately 90% seen once; the top ten hold 0.5% to 0.8%. For this clone: Its matching antigen is unknown. Because the CDR3 is missing its conserved closing phenylalanine or tryptophan, this is likely a read error. The DNA is omitted, as the CDR3 cannot be located on it reliably, and the CDR3 follows TCRdb's listing.

The CDR3 numbers 8 amino acids, ends counted. Findings and caveats of the study: The study observed clonal expansion of CD4+ and CD8+ blood T cells by week 6 at 0.1 to 3.0 mg/kg.

The specimen was CD4+ or CD8+ T cells sorted from blood, collected in a trial of the OX40 agonist ivuxolimab. V gene TRBV23-1 combines with J gene TRBJ2-7. TRBV23-1 is identified as an open reading frame with a role that is uncertain. This sequence was found in an adult with an advanced solid tumor such as melanoma, head and neck, liver or kidney cancer. The CDR3 loop reads CASSPLNL.